The clone carrying this T cell receptor beta chain was found many times. Its antigen is unidentified. Around 500 ng RNA was reverse transcribed with alpha and beta constant-region primers. Separate chain-specific third strand synthesis with multiplexing indices produced the alpha and beta libraries. A single primer pair per chain amplified all rearrangements, with per-molecule barcodes. TCRdb redid the calling of the 5' RACE reads with MiXCR, one entry per CDR3 protein. This sample has about 8,600 distinct CDR3 sequences, with about 8.4% found just once. The data were taken from a study of HIV-infected patients and healthy controls. Study outcomes and limitations: Healthy controls carried many MAIT alpha-chain CDR3s, while HIV+ repertoires had few.

This CDR3 is built from 15 residues. The germline gives CDR1 MDHEN, CDR2 SYDVKM. Deletions cut 7 bases from V and 3 bases from J, with 16 bases between. Antiretroviral therapy had run roughly three months, about 14 weeks, before follow-up blood collection. The repertoire came from unfractionated whole blood and reflected all unsorted peripheral T cells. Peripheral blood, 2.5 ml, was drawn for RNA extraction. Sequencing used blood, obtained during antiretroviral therapy. The sequence was obtained from an adult with HIV infection. The J gene is TRBJ1-3, the V gene TRBV28; no definite D call. The CDR3 region has the DNA TGTGCCAGCAACCCGTCACGGAGGGATGGAAACACCATATATTTT. Amino acids: CASNPSRRDGNTIYF.